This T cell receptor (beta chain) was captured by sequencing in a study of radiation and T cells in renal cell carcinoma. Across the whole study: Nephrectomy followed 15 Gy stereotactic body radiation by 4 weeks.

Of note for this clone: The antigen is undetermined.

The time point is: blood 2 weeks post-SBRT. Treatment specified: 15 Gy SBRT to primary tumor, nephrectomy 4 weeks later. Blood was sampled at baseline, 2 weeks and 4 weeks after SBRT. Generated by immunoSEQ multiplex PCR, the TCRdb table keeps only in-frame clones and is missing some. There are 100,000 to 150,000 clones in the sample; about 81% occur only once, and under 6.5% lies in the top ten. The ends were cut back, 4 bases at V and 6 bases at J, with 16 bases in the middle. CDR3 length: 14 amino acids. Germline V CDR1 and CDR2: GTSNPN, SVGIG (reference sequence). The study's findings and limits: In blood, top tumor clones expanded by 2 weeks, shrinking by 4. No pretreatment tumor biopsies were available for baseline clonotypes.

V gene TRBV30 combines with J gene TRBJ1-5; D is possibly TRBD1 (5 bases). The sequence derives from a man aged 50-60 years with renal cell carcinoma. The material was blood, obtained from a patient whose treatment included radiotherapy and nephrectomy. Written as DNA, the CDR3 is TGTGCCTGGACGTCGGGGGTATTCGGTCAGCCCCAGCATTTT. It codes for CAWTSGVFGQPQHF.